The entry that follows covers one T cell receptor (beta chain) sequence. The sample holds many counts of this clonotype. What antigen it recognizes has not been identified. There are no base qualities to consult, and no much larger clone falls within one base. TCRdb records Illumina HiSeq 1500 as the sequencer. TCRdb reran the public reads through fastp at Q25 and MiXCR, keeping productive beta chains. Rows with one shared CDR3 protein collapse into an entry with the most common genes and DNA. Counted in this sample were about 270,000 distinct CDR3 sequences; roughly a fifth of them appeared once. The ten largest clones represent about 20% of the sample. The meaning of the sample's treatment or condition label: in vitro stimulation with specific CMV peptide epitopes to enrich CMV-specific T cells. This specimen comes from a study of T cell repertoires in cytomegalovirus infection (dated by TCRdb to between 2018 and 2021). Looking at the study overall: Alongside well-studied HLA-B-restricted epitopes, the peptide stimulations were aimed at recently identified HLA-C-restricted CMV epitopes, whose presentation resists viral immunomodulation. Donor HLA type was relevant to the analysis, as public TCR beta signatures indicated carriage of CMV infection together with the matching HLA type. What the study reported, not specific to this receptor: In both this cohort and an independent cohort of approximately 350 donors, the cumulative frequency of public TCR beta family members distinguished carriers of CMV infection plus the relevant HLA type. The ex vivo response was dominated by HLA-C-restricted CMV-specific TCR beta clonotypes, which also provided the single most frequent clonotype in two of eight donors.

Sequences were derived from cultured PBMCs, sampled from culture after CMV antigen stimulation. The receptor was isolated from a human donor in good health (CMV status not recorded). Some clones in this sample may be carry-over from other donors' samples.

The base sequence is TGTGCCAGCAGCTTAGGGCAGGGCGGGTACGAGCAGTACGTC. The resulting protein is CASSLGQGGYEQYV. Rearrangement joined TRBV7-8 to TRBJ2-7; the D region may be TRBD1 or TRBD2, each matching 5 bases equally. The germline V gene sets CDR1 to SGHVS and CDR2 to FQNEAQ. V is clipped by 1 base and J by 4 bases, and the sequence between their germline boundaries is 11 bases long. The cysteine opens and the valine closes a CDR3 of 14 amino acids. Kept here is only the CDR3 DNA, which spans 42 bases and is read in frame from base 1.